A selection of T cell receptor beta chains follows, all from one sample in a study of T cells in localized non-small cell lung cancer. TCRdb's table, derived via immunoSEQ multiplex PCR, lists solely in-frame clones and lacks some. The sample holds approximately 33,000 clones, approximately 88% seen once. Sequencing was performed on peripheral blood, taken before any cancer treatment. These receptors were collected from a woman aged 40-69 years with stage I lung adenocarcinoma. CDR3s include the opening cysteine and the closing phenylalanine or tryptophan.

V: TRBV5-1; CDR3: CASSKNKQGAVDNEQFF
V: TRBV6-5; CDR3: CASSRGGNGQPQHF
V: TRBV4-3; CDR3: CASSSFVTDTQYF
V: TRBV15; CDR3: CATSSGDTQMTNEKLFF
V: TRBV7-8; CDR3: CASSPRAGLGTGANVLTF
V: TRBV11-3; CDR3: CASSSRTVRATEAFF
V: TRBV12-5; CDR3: CASGKFPPYTDTQYF
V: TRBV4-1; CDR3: CASSQDHGARTGRNTEAFF
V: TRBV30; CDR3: CAWSSGTGPEKLFF
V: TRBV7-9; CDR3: CASSSNLQGTNYGYTF
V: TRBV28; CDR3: CASSLGGSNQPQHF
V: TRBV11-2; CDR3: CASSFIRELGEQFF
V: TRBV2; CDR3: CASSELLSEQYF
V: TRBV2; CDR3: CASNPRGDSYNEQFF
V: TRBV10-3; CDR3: CAISPTGGYETQYF
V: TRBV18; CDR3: CASSPRLNTEAFF
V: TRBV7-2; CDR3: CASTPGTGHQPQHF